This TCR beta chain was obtained from a study of OX40 agonist ivuxolimab in advanced cancers. Across the whole study: Patient treatment consisted of intravenous ivuxolimab administration every 2 weeks at 0.01 to 10 mg/kg. Earlier treatment with anti-PD-1, anti-PD-L1 or anti-CTLA-4 was permitted, and about 40% had received some.

Profiling relied on immunoSEQ multiplex PCR, and the TCRdb table lists in-frame clones only, not all of them. The sample lists fewer than 40,000 clones; about 74% were seen once. Concerning this clone: Its antigen is still unknown.

The CDR3 covers 13 residues. Looked up from germline, CDR1 is SGHTA and CDR2 is FQGNSA. V was cut by 5 bases and J by 8 bases, with 13 bases left in between. Study observations and caveats: Averaging showed that CD8+ T cells had more expanded clones than CD4+ did. Among some nonresponders, normalized T-cell clonal expansion was also low.

This sequence originates from an adult with an advanced solid tumor such as melanoma, head and neck, liver or kidney cancer. The J gene is TRBJ2-1, the V gene TRBV7-2; no reliable D call. The sample consisted of CD4+ or CD8+ T cells sorted from blood, taken in a trial of the OX40 agonist ivuxolimab. The CDR3 sequence is CASSPRLVHEQFF. The CDR3 nucleotides read TGTGCCAGCAGCCCACGGCTCGTCCATGAGCAGTTCTTC.